The rows below give T cell receptor beta chains drawn from one sample of a study of human T cells and chemical hapten exposure. Each CDR3 protein gets one entry after TCRdb re-called the RACE reads with MiXCR. Of tens of thousands of distinct CDR3 sequences listed, roughly an eighth are singletons. The starting material was whole blood, obtained in connection with sensitization to the hapten diphenylcyclopropenone (DPC). These TCRs come from a woman in her 40s with alopecia areata. Some clones in this sample may be carry-over from other donors' samples. Both conserved end residues are part of each CDR3. The order of the fields is clone size, V gene, D gene, J gene, CDR3 DNA, CDR3 protein. A D gene is named only where the DNA matches it firmly. Rows give clone size only sometimes, using once, few, many, or a class for an expanded clone.

>-|TRBV24-1|-|TRBJ1-5
TGTGCCACCAGTGATTCTGGGTTCGAACAGCCCCAGCATTTT
CATSDSGFEQPQHF
>many|TRBV27|-|TRBJ1-3
TGTGCCAGCAGTCGGGGCAACACCATATATTTT
CASSRGNTIYF
>many|TRBV12-3/TRBV12-4|-|TRBJ2-1
TGTGCCAGCAGTCGGACGGGCCTTGTGTTCTTC
CASSRTGLVFF
>-|TRBV24-1|TRBD1|TRBJ2-4
TGTGCCACCAGTGATGGCGGCCGGACAGGGAACATTCAGTACTTC
CATSDGGRTGNIQYF
>few|TRBV18|-|TRBJ2-5
TGTGCCAGCTCACCACGCGGCAGACAAGAGACCCAGTACTTC
CASSPRGRQETQYF
>-|TRBV25-1|-|TRBJ2-1
TGTGCCAGCAGTGACACCCCACGGTATGAGCAGTTCTTC
CASSDTPRYEQFF
>many|TRBV6-2/TRBV6-3|-|TRBJ1-5
TGTGCCAGCAGTTACTCGGCAGGTCGAGGGAATCAGCCCCAGCATTTT
CASSYSAGRGNQPQHF
>many|TRBV2|-|TRBJ1-2
TGTGCCAGCAGAGGAGACACCTATGGCTACACCTTC
CASRGDTYGYTF
>many|TRBV6-1|-|TRBJ1-1
TGTGCCAGCAGTGAAAGGTTTCATAAGTCAGGCTCAGCGAACTTT
CASSERFHKSGSANF
>-|TRBV29-1|-|TRBJ2-1
TGCAGCACCAACAATGAGCAGTTCTTC
CSTNNEQFF
>-|TRBV28|-|TRBJ2-7
TGTGCCAGCAGCGGGTCCCCCTACGAGCAGTACTTC
CASSGSPYEQYF
>many|TRBV20-1|-|TRBJ2-7
TGCAGTGCTAGGTTTGGGGACCGAGAGGTCGAGCAGTACTTC
CSARFGDREVEQYF
>medium-sized|TRBV2|-|TRBJ2-5
TGTGCCAGCCTGGACCGATACCAAGAGACCCAGTACTTC
CASLDRYQETQYF
>few|TRBV28|-|TRBJ2-7
TGTGCCAGCAGAGTAGGGGCCTACGAGCAGTACTTC
CASRVGAYEQYF
>-|TRBV6-2/TRBV6-3|TRBD2|TRBJ2-7
TGTGCCAGCGGGGGGACTAGCGGACACTCCTACGAGCAGTACTTC
CASGGTSGHSYEQYF
>many|TRBV6-2/TRBV6-3|-|TRBJ2-7
TGTGCCAGCAGTCACGTACGACCGGGATCCTACGAGCAGTACTTC
CASSHVRPGSYEQYF
>many|TRBV6-5|-|TRBJ2-1
TGTGCCAGCAGTTACCGGTCCGGGGCTGGGAATAATGAGCAGTTCTTC
CASSYRSGAGNNEQFF
>-|TRBV9|TRBD1|TRBJ2-3
TGTGCCAGCAGCGTAGCTAGCCGGACAGGGGGCGGAGATACGCAGTATTTT
CASSVASRTGGGDTQYF
>few|TRBV18|-|TRBJ2-7
TGTGCCAGCTCACCACGGCCAGGGGCCTACGAGCAGTACTTC
CASSPRPGAYEQYF
>many|TRBV11-2|-|TRBJ2-1
TGTGCCAGCAGCCCCGTGAGTGGCAATGAGCAGTTCTTC
CASSPVSGNEQFF
>-|TRBV28|-|TRBJ2-5
TGTGCCAGCAGTTTTGGGGGACGCTTCCAAGAGACCCAGTACTTC
CASSFGGRFQETQYF
>few|TRBV29-1|-|TRBJ2-5
TGCAGCGTACATACTATTGCCCAAAGAGGAGGAGAGACCCAGTACTTC
CSVHTIAQRGGETQYF
>many|TRBV20-1|-|TRBJ2-7
TGCAGTGCCCGTGCATCGGGTTTGGGGGAGCAGTACTTC
CSARASGLGEQYF
>many|TRBV20-1|-|TRBJ2-1
TGCAGTGCTCCCCAGGGTAGCGGCGACTACAATGAGCAGTTCTTC
CSAPQGSGDYNEQFF
>many|TRBV7-3|-|TRBJ2-3
TGTGCCAGCAGCTTATTGGGGGCCTACACAGATACGCAGTATTTT
CASSLLGAYTDTQYF
>-|TRBV28|TRBD1|TRBJ2-7
TGTGCCAGCAGTCCGACAGGGGGGACCTACGAGCAGTACTTC
CASSPTGGTYEQYF
>many|TRBV12-3/TRBV12-4|TRBD1|TRBJ2-3
TGTGCCAGCAGTCTAAGACAGGGCGAGAGGGATACGCAGTATTTT
CASSLRQGERDTQYF
>many|TRBV18|TRBD1|TRBJ1-5
TGTGCCAGCTCACCCAGGACAGGCGCCGATCAGCCCCAGCATTTT
CASSPRTGADQPQHF
>many|TRBV7-3|-|TRBJ2-2
TGTGCCAGCACTCCGAGCGGAGGCTACACCGGGGAGCTGTTTTTT
CASTPSGGYTGELFF
>-|TRBV3-1|TRBD1|TRBJ2-7
TGTGCCAGCAGCCTTCCGGGACAGATGACTTCCGAGCAGTACTTC
CASSLPGQMTSEQYF
>many|TRBV6-6|TRBD2|TRBJ2-3
TGTGCCAGCAGTTATAGCGGGAGTGGTCCAGATACGCAGTATTTT
CASSYSGSGPDTQYF
>many|TRBV28|-|TRBJ2-1
TGTGCCAGCAGTTTACTAAACACCTACAATGAGCAGTTCTTC
CASSLLNTYNEQFF
>medium-sized|TRBV21-1|-|TRBJ2-1
TGTGCCAGCAGCTCAAAGGAAAGAAGAGACAGGGTAGATAAGTCAGCCGATTGTCACAATGAGCAGTTCTTC
CASSSKERRDRVDKSADCHNEQFF
>-|TRBV4-3|-|TRBJ1-4
TGCGCCAGCAGCCAAGATATAGGGGCTAATGAAAAACTGTTTTTT
CASSQDIGANEKLFF
>few|TRBV29-1|TRBD1|TRBJ1-1
TGCAGCGTTGTCAGACAGGGGGCCGCGACTGAAGCTTTCTTT
CSVVRQGAATEAFF
>-|TRBV4-2|-|TRBJ1-2
TGTGCCAGCAGCCAAGAGGGCGGAGGCCAGGGGACGAGAAATGGCTACACCTTC
CASSQEGGGQGTRNGYTF
>many|TRBV9|-|TRBJ2-2
TGTGCCAGCAGCCCCTTGGGGGGCTTCTTATCGAACACCGGGGAGCTGTTTTTT
CASSPLGGFLSNTGELFF
>few|TRBV4-1|-|TRBJ2-5
TGCGCCAGCAGCAAGGGGTGGGAGACCCAAGAGACCCAGTACTTC
CASSKGWETQETQYF
>-|TRBV7-2|TRBD2|TRBJ2-1
TGTGCCAGCAGCTCTCTAGCGGGAGTCTACAATGAGCAGTTCTTC
CASSSLAGVYNEQFF
>many|TRBV5-1|TRBD1|TRBJ2-7
TGCGCCAGCAGCACGGGACAGGGTATGGTGGAGCAGTACTTC
CASSTGQGMVEQYF
>many|TRBV20-1|-|TRBJ2-4
TGCAGTGCTAGGGACAGCATGCGGGGGACCAAAAACATTCAGTACTTC
CSARDSMRGTKNIQYF
>medium-sized|TRBV29-1|-|TRBJ2-4
TGCAGCGTTGAAACGACAGTTAAAAACATTCAGTACTTC
CSVETTVKNIQYF
>many|TRBV10-1|TRBD2|TRBJ2-7
TGCGCCAGCAGTGAGTCGACCCTAGCGGGGGGCGACGACGAGCAGTACTTC
CASSESTLAGGDDEQYF
>-|TRBV11-2|-|TRBJ2-7
TGTGCCAGCAGCCCAGGACTCTTCTCCTACGAGCAGTACTTC
CASSPGLFSYEQYF
>-|TRBV5-1|-|TRBJ2-7
TGCGCCAGCAGCTTGGAAGGTCATACGGGGGAGCAGTACTTC
CASSLEGHTGEQYF
>many|TRBV4-3|-|TRBJ2-1
TGCGCCAGCAGCCAAGATTACTCGAGCTCCTACAATGAGCAGTTCTTC
CASSQDYSSSYNEQFF
>many|TRBV29-1|-|TRBJ2-5
TGCAGCGTCACAATGGCGGAGTACCAAGAGACCCAGTACTTC
CSVTMAEYQETQYF